This entry lists 2 T cell receptor beta chains sequenced from one sample in a study of T cells in localized non-small cell lung cancer. Some clones are missing from TCRdb's copy, which holds only in-frame ones; the method was immunoSEQ multiplex PCR. This sample has tens of thousands of clones, with about nine tenths found just once. Material: peripheral blood, obtained before any cancer treatment. The receptor set was obtained from a woman aged 35-75 years with stage I lung adenocarcinoma.

The chain joins TRBV2 to TRBJ2-6; D is unclear. V dropped 7 bases and J dropped 0 bases, with 4 bases sitting between them. Looked up from germline, CDR1 is SNHLY and CDR2 is FYNNEI. This CDR3 region has 13 residues. The CDR3, as DNA: TGTGCCAGCACAGGCTCTGGGGCCAACGTCCTGACTTTC. Translation gives CASTGSGANVLTF.

The chain has TRBV4-2 and TRBJ1-5, with TRBD1 matching over 7 bases. Germline values: CDR1 LGHNA, CDR2 YNFKEQ. The CDR3 has 15 residues. V was clipped by 4 bases and J by 4 bases; unmatched bases: 7. The CDR3 nucleotides read TGTGCCAGCAGCCTTTCCGGGACAGCTAATCAGCCCCAGCATTTT. Its translation: CASSLSGTANQPQHF.